This TCR beta chain was identified in a study of beta chain features in type 1 diabetes. The germline CDR1 and CDR2 sequences are SQVTM and ANQGSEA. The J segment lost 4 bases and the V segment lost 7 bases, leaving 9 bases of the junction unmatched. The length of the CDR3 is 13 residues. There was one heparinised blood draw per donor, averaging about 100 mL. Findings and limits, study-wide: A greater similarity of naive, central memory and Treg TCRB repertoires was seen among patients than among healthy donors. HLA influence on TCRB rearrangement stayed unresolved here. Cells carrying high TCR expression could end up over-represented when cDNA is sequenced.

The investigators reverse transcribed all of the isolated RNA, so they sequenced expressed TCRB transcripts. This table comes from immunoSEQ multiplex PCR, and its TCRdb copy is limited to in-frame clones, with some not included. The table records 310,000 or so clones, 6.5% to 10% of them present only once. There are a few counts of this clone. What it binds is not known. Sequencing was carried out using central memory CD4+ T cells from blood. The source is a woman younger than 30 in good health. The chain has TRBV29-1 and TRBJ1-1; 7 bases map to TRBD1. CDR3 protein: CSATTGQGTEAFF. The CDR3 DNA is TGCAGCGCCACGACAGGGCAGGGCACTGAAGCTTTCTTT.